A few counts support the clone carrying this T cell receptor (beta chain). This specimen comes from a study of T-cell memory formation after mild COVID-19. Trimming cost V 0 bases and J 1 base, with 3 bases left between them. CDR3 length: 12 amino acids. Germline assignment: CDR1 GTSNPN and CDR2 SVGIG (reference sequence). Via MiXCR, TCRdb re-called the 5' RACE reads, giving one row per CDR3 protein. The sample contains about 350,000 distinct CDR3 sequences, 28% of which appear only once. The TCR comes from an adult woman who had mild COVID-19 (a few samples of this study predate the infection). Cell type and time point are not known. This chain joins TRBV30 and TRBJ2-5; D unresolved. The sequenced material came from PBMCs or a T cell subset sorted from them (not recorded which). Written as DNA, the CDR3 is TGTGCCTGGAGTGTATTCCAAGAGACCCAGTACTTC. This translates into CAWSVFQETQYF.